The 18 T cell receptor beta chains in this list originate from one sample, sequenced in a study of neurological immune-mediated disorders. One entry per CDR3 protein, called by TCRdb with MiXCR from the 5' RACE reads. This table holds tens of thousands of distinct CDR3 sequences, 4% found once. Material for sequencing was CD4+ T cells from blood. These TCRs come from a woman between 40 and 55 years old with multiple sclerosis.

This clonotype was detected many times. The chain combines TRBV29-1 with TRBJ2-1; no reliable D call. This CDR3 is built from 15 residues. Germline CDR1 reads SQVTM; CDR2 reads ANQGSEA. V gave up 0 bases and J gave up 0 bases, with 9 bases separating them. DNA for the CDR3: TGCAGCGTTGAAGATCGATACGCCTCCTACAATGAGCAGTTCTTC. Translation: CSVEDRYASYNEQFF.

This clonotype was recorded many times. This clone may be a read error of a much larger clone one base away. The chain uses TRBV10-3 and TRBJ2-2; TRBD2 aligns across 9 bases. CDR3 length: 17 residues. Germline loops: CDR1 ENHRY, CDR2 SYGVKD. J lost 5 bases, V lost 2 bases, and 9 bases had no gene match. The CDR3 sequence: CAISEGRAGGQTGELFF. CDR3 nucleotides: TGTGCCATCAGTGAGGGAAGAGCGGGGGGCCAAACCGGGGAGCTGTTTTTT.

This clonotype was observed at least ten times. The chain has TRBV5-1 and TRBJ1-3; D may be TRBD1 (5 bases). CDR1 SGHRS and CDR2 YFSETQ come from the germline V gene. The CDR3 length is 15 residues. Trimming removed 5 bases at V and 0 bases at J, with 12 bases between. The CDR3 is CASSSGRSSGNTIYF. CDR3 sequence (DNA): TGCGCCAGCAGTTCGGGACGGAGCTCTGGAAACACCATATATTTT. The whole variable domain, filled in from reference TRBV5-1 and TRBJ1-3, reads KAGVTQTPRYLIKTRGQQVTLSCSPISGHRSVSWYQQTPGQGLQFLFEYFSETQRNKGNFPGRFSGRQFSNSRSEMNVSTLELGDSALYLCASSSGRSSGNTIYFGEGSWLTVV.

This clonotype appeared many times. The V and J genes are TRBV5-1 and TRBJ1-6; unclear D gene. V was clipped by 0 bases and J by 0 bases, with 1 base between them. The CDR3 consists of 14 residues. Germline V gene data show CDR1 as SGHRS and CDR2 as YFSETQ. The CDR3 nucleotides read TGCGCCAGCAGCTTGGGCTCCTATAATTCACCCCTCCACTTT. It translates to CASSLGSYNSPLHF.

In its sample, this clonotype was seen many times. This rearrangement joins TRBV2 to TRBJ2-5; D might be TRBD1 (6 bases). CDR3 size: 15 residues. Trimming pared 4 bases from V and 0 bases from J, leaving 12 bases between. The germline CDR1 and CDR2 sequences are SNHLY and FYNNEI. The DNA of the CDR3 is TGTGCCAGCAGTGTTCGACAGGTGTACCAAGAGACCCAGTACTTC. Amino acid sequence: CASSVRQVYQETQYF.

In its sample, this clonotype was seen many times. The chain couples TRBV10-3 to TRBJ1-4, with unresolved D. Germline loops: CDR1 ENHRY, CDR2 SYGVKD. Deletions cut 2 bases from V and 0 bases from J, with 10 bases between. CDR3 length: 16 amino acids. The CDR3 reads CAISEHETSTNEKLFF. CDR3 nucleotides: TGTGCCATCAGTGAGCACGAGACATCAACTAATGAAAAACTGTTTTTT.

The table lists this clonotype with many counts. The rearrangement uses TRBV20-1 and TRBJ2-2; D gene uncertain. Trimming left V 1 base short and J 5 bases short, with 5 bases between. The CDR3 extends over 12 amino acids. Germline CDR1 DFQATT, CDR2 SNEGSKA (reference sequence). The CDR3 region is CSARGDTGELFF. In nucleotides, the CDR3 is TGCAGTGCTAGAGGTGATACCGGGGAGCTGTTTTTT.

This clonotype showed up many times. The chain has TRBV6-6 and TRBJ2-3, with D maybe TRBD1 (6 bases). The germline V gene encodes CDR1 MNHNY and CDR2 SVGAGI (reference sequence). V was shortened by 6 bases and J by 5 bases, with 9 bases between the two germline ends. This CDR3 is built from 12 residues. CDR3 coding DNA: TGTGCCAGCAGGGACAGCCGAGATACGCAGTATTTT. It encodes CASRDSRDTQYF.

This clonotype was detected ten times or more. The CDR3 protein is CATSDSGQVYGYTF. DNA for the CDR3: TGTGCCACCAGTGATTCCGGACAGGTCTATGGCTACACCTTC. The chain recombines TRBV24-1 with TRBJ1-2; 7 nucleotides align to TRBD1. Germline V gene sequence: CDR1 KGHDR, CDR2 SFDVKD. The V gene end was trimmed by 2 bases and the J gene end by 4 bases; junction bases not matched to a gene: 3. The CDR3 extends over 14 amino acids.

This clonotype was observed at least ten times. The genes are TRBV5-1 and TRBJ2-3; possibly TRBD1 or TRBD2 for D (6 bases each). This CDR3 spans 15 amino acids. Trimming pared 3 bases from V and 5 bases from J, leaving 16 bases between. Germline values: CDR1 SGHRS, CDR2 YFSETQ. CDR3 DNA: TGCGCCAGCAGCTCCGGGGGCAGGGGAGGAGATACGCAGTATTTT. It translates to CASSSGGRGGDTQYF.

This clonotype has at least ten counts. The rearrangement uses TRBV9 and TRBJ2-7; D not certain. CDR3 length: 14 residues. Germline values: CDR1 SGDLS, CDR2 YYNGEE. V was cut by 1 base and J by 2 bases, with 10 bases left in between. CDR3 sequence: CASSVQADTYEQYF. The CDR3, as DNA: TGTGCCAGCAGCGTACAGGCTGACACCTACGAGCAGTACTTC.

Ten or more counts support this clonotype. The rearrangement joins TRBV7-9 to TRBJ1-2; 10 nucleotides line up with TRBD1. CDR1 and CDR2 from the germline V gene are SEHNR and FQNEAQ (reference sequence). V was clipped by 1 base and J by 4 bases; unmatched bases: 3. The CDR3 covers 15 residues. CDR3 residues: CASSLVGTGVYGYTF. The CDR3 nucleotides are TGTGCCAGCAGCTTAGTAGGGACAGGGGTCTATGGCTACACCTTC.

This clonotype was detected ten times or more. Here the CDR3 reads CAISGLGGELFF. The CDR3 bases are TGTGCCATCTCGGGCCTCGGGGGGGAGCTGTTTTTT. The chain employs TRBV10-3 and TRBJ2-2; D is unresolved. The germline gives CDR1 ENHRY, CDR2 SYGVKD. Trimming stripped 8 bases from V and 8 bases from J, with 12 bases between. This CDR3 spans 12 amino acids.

This clonotype has a count of ten or more. The chain joins TRBV25-1 to TRBJ1-1; D might be TRBD1 (5 bases). The V end was cut by 5 bases, the J end by 11 bases, with 12 bases between. The length of the CDR3 is 11 residues. The germline V gene encodes CDR1 MGHDK and CDR2 SYGVNS. The CDR3, as DNA: TGTGCCAGCAGTTTCGGGGACGGGGCTTTCTTT. Translating it yields CASSFGDGAFF.

The sample holds many counts of this clonotype. The chain links TRBV6-5 to TRBJ2-2; tentatively, D is TRBD1 (6 bases). The CDR3 loop spans 13 amino acids. Between the trimmed V and J ends, which lost 9 bases and 4 bases, there was a span of 12 bases. CDR1 is MNHEY, CDR2 SVGAGI, per germline. The CDR3 protein is CASLQGSTGELFF. The CDR3 DNA sequence: TGTGCCAGTTTACAGGGTAGCACCGGGGAGCTGTTTTTT.

About this clonotype: A read error may be the cause here, since a much bigger clone is one base away. This chain joins TRBV2 and TRBJ1-1, with a tentative D call TRBD1 (6 bases). The V end was cut by 9 bases, the J end by 3 bases, with 17 bases between. The V gene's germline CDR1 is SNHLY and CDR2 FYNNEI. The CDR3 sequence is 14 residues long. The CDR3 bases are TGTGCCAGGAGCGAACAGGGAAGGGACACTGAAGCTTTCTTT. Protein product: CARSEQGRDTEAFF.

Many counts were recorded for this clonotype. The rearrangement links TRBV18 to TRBJ1-2; D may be TRBD1 (6 bases). Germline CDR1 KGHSH, CDR2 LQKENI. The CDR3 has 15 amino acids. The V end lost 3 bases, the J end lost 4 bases, and 15 bases lay between the germline ends. The CDR3 DNA follows: TGTGCCAGCTCACCGCGGATACAGGGCGGCTATGGCTACACCTTC. Its protein product is CASSPRIQGGYGYTF.

This clonotype was counted many times. This rearrangement joins TRBV5-1 to TRBJ1-1, with D maybe TRBD1 (6 bases). Looked up from germline, CDR1 is SGHRS and CDR2 is YFSETQ. The CDR3 has 16 residues. Deletions cut 4 bases from V and 4 bases from J, with 20 bases between. The CDR3 is CASSHLQGRGATEAFF. In nucleotides, the CDR3 is TGCGCCAGCAGCCACCTACAGGGTCGGGGGGCCACTGAAGCTTTCTTT.